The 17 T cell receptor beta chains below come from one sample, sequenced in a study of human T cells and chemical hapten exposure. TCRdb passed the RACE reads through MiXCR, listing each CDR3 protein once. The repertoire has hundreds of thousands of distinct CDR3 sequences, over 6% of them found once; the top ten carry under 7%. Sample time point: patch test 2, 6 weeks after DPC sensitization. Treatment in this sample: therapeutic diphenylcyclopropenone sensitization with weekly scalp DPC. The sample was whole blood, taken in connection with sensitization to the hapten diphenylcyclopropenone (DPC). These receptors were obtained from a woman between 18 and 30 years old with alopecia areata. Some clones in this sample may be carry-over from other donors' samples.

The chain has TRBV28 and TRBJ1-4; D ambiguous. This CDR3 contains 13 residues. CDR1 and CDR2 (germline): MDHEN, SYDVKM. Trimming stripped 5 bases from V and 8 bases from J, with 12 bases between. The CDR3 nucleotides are TGTGCCAGCAGTACGCCGGGCACGGAAAAACTGTTTTTT. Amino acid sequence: CASSTPGTEKLFF.

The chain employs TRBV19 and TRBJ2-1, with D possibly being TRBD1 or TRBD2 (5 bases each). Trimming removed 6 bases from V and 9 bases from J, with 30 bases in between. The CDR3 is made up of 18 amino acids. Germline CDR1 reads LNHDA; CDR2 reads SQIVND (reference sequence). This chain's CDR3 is CASRISNIRAGARGEQFF. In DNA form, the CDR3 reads TGTGCCAGTAGAATCTCAAATATTCGGGCTGGGGCGAGGGGTGAGCAGTTCTTC.

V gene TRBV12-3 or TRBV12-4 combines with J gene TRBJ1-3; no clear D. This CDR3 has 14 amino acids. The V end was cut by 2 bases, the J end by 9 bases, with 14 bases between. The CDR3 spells CASSLREGLGTIYF. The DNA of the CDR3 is TGTGCCAGCAGTTTAAGGGAAGGGTTGGGCACCATATATTTT.

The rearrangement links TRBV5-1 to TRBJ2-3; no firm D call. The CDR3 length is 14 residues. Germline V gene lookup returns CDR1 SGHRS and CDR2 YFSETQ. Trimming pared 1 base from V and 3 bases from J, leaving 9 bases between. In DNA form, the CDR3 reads TGCGCCAGCAGCTTGAGGGAAAGGACAGATACGCAGTATTTT. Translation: CASSLRERTDTQYF.

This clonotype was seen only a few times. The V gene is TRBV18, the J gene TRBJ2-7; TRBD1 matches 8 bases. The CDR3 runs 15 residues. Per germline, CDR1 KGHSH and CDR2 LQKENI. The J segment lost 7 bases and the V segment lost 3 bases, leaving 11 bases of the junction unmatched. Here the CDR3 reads CASSPPGQGSGEQYF. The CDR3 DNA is TGTGCCAGCTCACCCCCTGGACAGGGCTCAGGTGAGCAGTACTTC.

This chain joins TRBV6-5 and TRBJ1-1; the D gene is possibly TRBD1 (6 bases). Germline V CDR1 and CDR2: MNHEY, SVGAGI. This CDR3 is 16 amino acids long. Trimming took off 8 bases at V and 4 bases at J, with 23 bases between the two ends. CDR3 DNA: TGTGCCAGCTACATTACGGCGACAGGAGGGAGCACTGAAGCTTTCTTT. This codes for CASYITATGGSTEAFF.

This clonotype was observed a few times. The CDR3 DNA follows: TGTGCCAGTAGTATAGGGACGGAGGGCAATGAGCAGTTCTTC. Its translation: CASSIGTEGNEQFF. The chain employs TRBV19 and TRBJ2-1; the D gene is possibly TRBD2 (6 bases). Trimming removed 1 base at V and 6 bases at J, with 10 bases between. Per germline, CDR1 LNHDA and CDR2 SQIVND (reference sequence). This CDR3 spans 14 amino acids. Together with reference TRBV19 and TRBJ2-1, the CDR3 gives the full variable domain: DGGITQSPKYLFRKEGQNVTLSCEQNLNHDAMYWYRQDPGQGLRLIYYSQIVNDFQKGDIAEGYSVSREKKESFPLTVTSAQKNPTAFYLCASSIGTEGNEQFFGPGTRLTVL.

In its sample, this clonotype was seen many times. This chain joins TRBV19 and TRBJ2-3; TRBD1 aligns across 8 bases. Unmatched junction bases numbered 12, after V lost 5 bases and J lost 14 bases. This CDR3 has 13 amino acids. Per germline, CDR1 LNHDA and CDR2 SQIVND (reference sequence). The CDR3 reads CASSPLTGESLYF. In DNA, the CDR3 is TGTGCCAGTAGTCCTTTGACAGGGGAATCTCTGTATTTT.

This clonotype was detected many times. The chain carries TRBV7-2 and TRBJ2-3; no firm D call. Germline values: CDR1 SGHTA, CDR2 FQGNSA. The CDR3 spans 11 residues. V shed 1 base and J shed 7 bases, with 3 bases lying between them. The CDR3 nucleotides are TGTGCCAGCAGCTTAGTCTATACGCAGTATTTT. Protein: CASSLVYTQYF.

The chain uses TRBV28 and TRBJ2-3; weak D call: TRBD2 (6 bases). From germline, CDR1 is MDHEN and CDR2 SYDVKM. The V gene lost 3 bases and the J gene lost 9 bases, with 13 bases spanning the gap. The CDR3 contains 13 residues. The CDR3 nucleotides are TGTGCCAGCAGTTTCGGGGGTGAGGGGACGCAGTATTTT. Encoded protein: CASSFGGEGTQYF.

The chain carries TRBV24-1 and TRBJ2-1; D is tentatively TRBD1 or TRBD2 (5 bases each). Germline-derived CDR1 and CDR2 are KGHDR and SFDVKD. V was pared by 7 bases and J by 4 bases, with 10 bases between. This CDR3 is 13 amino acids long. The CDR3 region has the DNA TGTGCCACCAGGGGACCAAAATACAATGAGCAGTTCTTC. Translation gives CATRGPKYNEQFF.

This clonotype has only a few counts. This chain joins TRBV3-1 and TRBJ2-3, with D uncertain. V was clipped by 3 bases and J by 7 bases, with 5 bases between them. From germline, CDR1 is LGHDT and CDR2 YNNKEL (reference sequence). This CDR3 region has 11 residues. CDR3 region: CASSHSHTQYF. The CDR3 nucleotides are TGTGCCAGCAGCCATTCCCATACGCAGTATTTT.

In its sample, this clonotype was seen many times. The CDR3: CSERTGSYGYTF. The CDR3 region has the DNA TGCAGCGAGCGGACAGGGAGCTATGGCTACACCTTC. The rearrangement joins TRBV29-1 to TRBJ1-2; 8 bases are shared with TRBD1. This CDR3 is 12 amino acids long. The germline gives CDR1 SQVTM, CDR2 ANQGSEA. V was pared by 7 bases and J by 4 bases, with 5 bases of the junction left unmatched. Using reference TRBV29-1 and TRBJ1-2 for the parts outside the CDR3, the full variable domain is SAVISQKPSRDICQRGTSLTIQCQVDSQVTMMFWYRQQPGQSLTLIATANQGSEATYESGFVIDKFPISRPNLTFSTLTVSNMSPEDSSIYLCSERTGSYGYTFGSGTRLTVV.

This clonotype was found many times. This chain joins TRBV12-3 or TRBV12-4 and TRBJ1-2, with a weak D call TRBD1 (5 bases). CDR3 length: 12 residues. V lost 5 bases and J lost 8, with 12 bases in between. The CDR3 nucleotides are TGTGCCAGCAGTCCTGGGACCCGAGGCTACACCTTC. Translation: CASSPGTRGYTF.

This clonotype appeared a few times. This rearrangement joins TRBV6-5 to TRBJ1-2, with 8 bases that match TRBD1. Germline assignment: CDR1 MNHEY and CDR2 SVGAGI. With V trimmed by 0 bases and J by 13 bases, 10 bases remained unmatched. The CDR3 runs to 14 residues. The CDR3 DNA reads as TGTGCCAGCAGTTACTCGATTCCCAGGGGGCGCCTCACCTTC. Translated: CASSYSIPRGRLTF.

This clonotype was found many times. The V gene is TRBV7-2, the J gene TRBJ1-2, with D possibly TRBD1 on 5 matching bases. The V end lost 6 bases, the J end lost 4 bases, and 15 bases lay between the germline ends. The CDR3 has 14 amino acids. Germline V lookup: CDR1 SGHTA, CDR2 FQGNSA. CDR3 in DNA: TGTGCCAGCAGTTACGAGACAGCCCTCTATGGCTACACCTTC. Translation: CASSYETALYGYTF.

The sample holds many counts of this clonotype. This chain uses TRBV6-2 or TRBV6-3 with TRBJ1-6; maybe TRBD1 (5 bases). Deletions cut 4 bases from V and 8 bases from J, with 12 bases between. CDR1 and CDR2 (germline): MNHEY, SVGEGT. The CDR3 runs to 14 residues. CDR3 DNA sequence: TGTGCCAGCAGTTCGCAGGGATCTCATTCACCCCTCCACTTT. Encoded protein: CASSSQGSHSPLHF.